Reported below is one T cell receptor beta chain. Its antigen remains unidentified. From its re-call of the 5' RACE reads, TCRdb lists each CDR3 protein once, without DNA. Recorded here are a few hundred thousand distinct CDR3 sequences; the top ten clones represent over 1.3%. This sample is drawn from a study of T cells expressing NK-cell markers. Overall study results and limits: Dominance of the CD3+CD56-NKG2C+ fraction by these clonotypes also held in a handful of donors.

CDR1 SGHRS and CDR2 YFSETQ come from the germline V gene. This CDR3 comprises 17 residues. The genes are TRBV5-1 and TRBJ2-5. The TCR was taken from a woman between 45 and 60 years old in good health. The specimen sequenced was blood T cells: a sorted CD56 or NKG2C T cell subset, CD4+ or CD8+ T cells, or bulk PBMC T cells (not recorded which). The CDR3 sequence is CASTVGLLIDTLETQYF.